This T cell receptor (beta chain) emerged from a study of blood T cell repertoires in COVID-19. Study background: The United States, Italy and Spain supplied acute and convalescent COVID-19 samples.

Germline loops: CDR1 LGHDT, CDR2 YNNKEL (reference sequence). This CDR3 comprises 14 residues. V shed 0 bases and J shed 15 bases, with 17 bases lying between them. The protocol was immunoSEQ multiplex PCR, while the TCRdb copy is restricted to in-frame clones and leaves out a portion. Here the sample spans about 13,000 clones, about 76% being singletons. The sequence came from a woman of 80 years or more with acute or convalescent COVID-19. The chain combines TRBV3-1 (or the pseudogene TRBV3-2) with TRBJ1-4; D perhaps matches TRBD1 (5 bases). Material: peripheral blood. This CDR3 reads CASSQDLRTQVLFF. The CDR3 bases are TGTGCCAGCAGCCAAGATTTGCGGACACAGGTCTTGTTTTTT.